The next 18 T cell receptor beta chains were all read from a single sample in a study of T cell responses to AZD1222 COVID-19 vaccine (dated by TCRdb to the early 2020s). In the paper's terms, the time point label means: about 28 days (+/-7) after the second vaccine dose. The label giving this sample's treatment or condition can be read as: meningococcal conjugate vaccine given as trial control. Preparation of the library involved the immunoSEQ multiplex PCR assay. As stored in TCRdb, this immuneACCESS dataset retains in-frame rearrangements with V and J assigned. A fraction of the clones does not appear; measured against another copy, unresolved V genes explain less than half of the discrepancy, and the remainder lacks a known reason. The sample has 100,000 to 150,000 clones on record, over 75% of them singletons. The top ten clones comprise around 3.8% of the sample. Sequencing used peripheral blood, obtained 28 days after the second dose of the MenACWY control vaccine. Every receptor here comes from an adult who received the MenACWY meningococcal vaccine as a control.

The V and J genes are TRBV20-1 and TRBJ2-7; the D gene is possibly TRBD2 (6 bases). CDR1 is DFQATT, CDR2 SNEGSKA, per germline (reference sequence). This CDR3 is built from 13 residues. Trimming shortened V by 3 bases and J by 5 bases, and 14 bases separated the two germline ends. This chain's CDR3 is CSASSERVNEQYV. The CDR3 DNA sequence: TGCAGTGCTAGTTCCGAGCGGGTAAACGAGCAGTACGTC.

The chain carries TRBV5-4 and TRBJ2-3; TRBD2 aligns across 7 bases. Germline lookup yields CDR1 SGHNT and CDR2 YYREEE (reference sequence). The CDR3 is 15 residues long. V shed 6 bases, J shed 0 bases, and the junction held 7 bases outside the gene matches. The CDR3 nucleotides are TGTGCCAGCAACCTTGGGGGGGTGAGCACAGATACGCAGTATTTT. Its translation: CASNLGGVSTDTQYF. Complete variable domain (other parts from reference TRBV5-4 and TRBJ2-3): ETGVTQSPTHLIKTRGQQVTLRCSSQSGHNTVSWYQQALGQGPQFIFQYYREEENGRGNFPPRFSGLQFPNYSSELNVNALELDDSALYLCASNLGGVSTDTQYFGPGTRLTVL.

CDR3 bases: TGTGCCAGCAGCCTACAGGGAGGTCCCTACAATGAGCAGTTCTTC. As protein: CASSLQGGPYNEQFF. V gene TRBV11-3 combines with J gene TRBJ2-1, with D perhaps assigned TRBD1 or TRBD2 (6 bases each). CDR1 SGHNT and CDR2 YENEEA come from the germline V gene. This CDR3 has 15 residues. The germline V and J ends were trimmed by 5 bases and 2 bases, with 13 bases remaining between them.

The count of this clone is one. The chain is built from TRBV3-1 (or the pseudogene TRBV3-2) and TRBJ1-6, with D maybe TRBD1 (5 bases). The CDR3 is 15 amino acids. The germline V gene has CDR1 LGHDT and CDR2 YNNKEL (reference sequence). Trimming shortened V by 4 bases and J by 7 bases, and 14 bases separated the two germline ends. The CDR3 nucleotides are TGTGCCAGCAGCCCGGGCACAGGCGGGAATTCACCCCTCCACTTT. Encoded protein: CASSPGTGGNSPLHF.

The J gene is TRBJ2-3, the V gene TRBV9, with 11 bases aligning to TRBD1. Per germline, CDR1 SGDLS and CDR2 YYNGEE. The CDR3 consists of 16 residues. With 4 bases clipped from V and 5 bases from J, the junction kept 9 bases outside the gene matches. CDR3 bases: TGTGCCAGCAGCCCCCGGACAGGGGGCGCGAAAGATACGCAGTATTTT. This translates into CASSPRTGGAKDTQYF.

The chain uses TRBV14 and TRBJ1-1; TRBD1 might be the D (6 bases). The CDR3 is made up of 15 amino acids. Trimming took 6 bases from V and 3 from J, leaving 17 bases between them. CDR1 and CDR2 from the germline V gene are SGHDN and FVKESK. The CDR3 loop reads CASSPEGGEHTEAFF. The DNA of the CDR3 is TGTGCCAGCAGTCCAGAGGGGGGGGAGCACACTGAAGCTTTCTTT.

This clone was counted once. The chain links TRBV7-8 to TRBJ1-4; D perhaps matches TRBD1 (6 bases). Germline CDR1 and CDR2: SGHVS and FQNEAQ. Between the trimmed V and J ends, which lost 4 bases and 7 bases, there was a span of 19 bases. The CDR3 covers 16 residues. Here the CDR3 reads CASSSEDRWVSEKLFF. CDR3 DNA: TGTGCCAGCAGCTCTGAGGACAGATGGGTTAGTGAAAAACTGTTTTTT. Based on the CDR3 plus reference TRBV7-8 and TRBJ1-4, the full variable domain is GAGVSQSPRYKVAKRGQDVALRCDPISGHVSLFWYQQALGQGPEFLTYFQNEAQLDKSGLPSDRFFAERPEGSVSTLKIQRTQQEDSAVYLCASSSEDRWVSEKLFFGSGTQLSVL.

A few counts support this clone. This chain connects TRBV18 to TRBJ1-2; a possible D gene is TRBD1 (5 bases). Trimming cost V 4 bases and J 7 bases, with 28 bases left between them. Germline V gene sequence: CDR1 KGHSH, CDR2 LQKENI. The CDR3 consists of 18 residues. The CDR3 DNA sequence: TGTGCCAGCTCACGAATTAAGGGGCCCCAAGGAAGAACAAGTGGCTACACCTTC. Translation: CASSRIKGPQGRTSGYTF.

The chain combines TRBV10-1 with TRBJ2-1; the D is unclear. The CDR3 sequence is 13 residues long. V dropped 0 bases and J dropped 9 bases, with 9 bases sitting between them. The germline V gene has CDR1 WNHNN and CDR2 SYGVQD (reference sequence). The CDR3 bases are TGCGCCAGCAGTGAGTCGTTGTCCAGTGAGCAGTTCTTC. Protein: CASSESLSSEQFF.

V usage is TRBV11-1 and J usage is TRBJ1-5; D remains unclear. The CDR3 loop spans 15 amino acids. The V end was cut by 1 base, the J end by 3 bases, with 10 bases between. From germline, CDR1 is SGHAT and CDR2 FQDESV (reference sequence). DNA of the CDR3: TGTGCCAGCAGCTTAGGAACAGTCTCCAATCAGCCCCAGCATTTT. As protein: CASSLGTVSNQPQHF.

The CDR3 sequence is CASSLQGMGTEAFF. The CDR3, as DNA: TGTGCCAGCAGCTTGCAGGGGATGGGAACTGAAGCTTTCTTT. The chain employs TRBV7-9 and TRBJ1-1; tentatively, D is TRBD1 (6 bases). The CDR3 contains 14 residues. The germline gives CDR1 SEHNR, CDR2 FQNEAQ (reference sequence). Trimming took off 3 bases at V and 5 bases at J, with 13 bases between the two ends.

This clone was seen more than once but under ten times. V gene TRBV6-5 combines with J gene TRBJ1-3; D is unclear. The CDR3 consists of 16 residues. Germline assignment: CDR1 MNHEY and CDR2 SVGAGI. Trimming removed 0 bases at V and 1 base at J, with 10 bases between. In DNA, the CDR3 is TGTGCCAGCAGTTACTCCCAGGACGGTTCTGGAAACACCATATATTTT. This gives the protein CASSYSQDGSGNTIYF.

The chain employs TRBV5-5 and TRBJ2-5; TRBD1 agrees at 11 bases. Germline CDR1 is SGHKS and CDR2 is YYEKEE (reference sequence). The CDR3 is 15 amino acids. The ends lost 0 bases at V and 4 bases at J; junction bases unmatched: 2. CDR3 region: CASSLVGQGGETQYF. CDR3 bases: TGTGCCAGCAGCTTGGTGGGACAGGGGGGAGAGACCCAGTACTTC.

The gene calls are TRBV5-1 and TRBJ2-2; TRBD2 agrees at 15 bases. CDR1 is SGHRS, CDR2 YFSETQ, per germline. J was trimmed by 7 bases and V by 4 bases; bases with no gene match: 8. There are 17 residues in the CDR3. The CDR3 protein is CASSLRTSGGADGELFF. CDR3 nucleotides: TGCGCCAGCAGCCTTCGGACTAGCGGGGGGGCCGACGGGGAGCTGTTTTTT.

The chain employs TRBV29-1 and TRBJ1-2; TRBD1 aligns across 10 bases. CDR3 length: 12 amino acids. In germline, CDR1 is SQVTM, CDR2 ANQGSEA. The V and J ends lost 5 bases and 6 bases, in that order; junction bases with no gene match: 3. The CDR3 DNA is TGCAGCGTTTTGACAGGGGGCAATGGCTACACCTTC. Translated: CSVLTGGNGYTF.

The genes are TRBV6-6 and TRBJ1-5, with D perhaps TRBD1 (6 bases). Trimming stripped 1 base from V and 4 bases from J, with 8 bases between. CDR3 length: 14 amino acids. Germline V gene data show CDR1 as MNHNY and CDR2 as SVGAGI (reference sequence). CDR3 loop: CASSYLGANQPQHF. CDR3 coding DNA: TGTGCCAGCAGTTACTTGGGGGCGAATCAGCCCCAGCATTTT.

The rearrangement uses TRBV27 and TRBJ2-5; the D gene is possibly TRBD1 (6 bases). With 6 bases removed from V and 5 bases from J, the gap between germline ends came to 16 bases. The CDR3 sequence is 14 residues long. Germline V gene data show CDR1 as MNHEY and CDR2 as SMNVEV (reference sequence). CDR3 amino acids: CASSPLGGHETQYF. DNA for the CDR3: TGTGCCAGCAGCCCTCTTGGGGGACATGAGACCCAGTACTTC.

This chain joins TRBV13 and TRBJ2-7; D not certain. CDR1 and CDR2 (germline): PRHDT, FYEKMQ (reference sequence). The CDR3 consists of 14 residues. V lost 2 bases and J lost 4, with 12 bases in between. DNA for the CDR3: TGTGCCAGCAGCTTAAGACTGGGGTCTTACGAGCAGTACGTC. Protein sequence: CASSLRLGSYEQYV.